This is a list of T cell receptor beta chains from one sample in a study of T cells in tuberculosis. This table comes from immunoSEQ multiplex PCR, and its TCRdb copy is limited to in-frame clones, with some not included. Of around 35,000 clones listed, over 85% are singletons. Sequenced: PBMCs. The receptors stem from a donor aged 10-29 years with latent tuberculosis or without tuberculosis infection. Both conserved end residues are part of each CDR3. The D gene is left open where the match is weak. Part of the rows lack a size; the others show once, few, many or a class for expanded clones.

CDR3aa: CAWTKTGFTTEAFF; CDR3nt: TGTGCCTGGACAAAAACAGGGTTTACGACTGAAGCTTTCTTT; j_gene: TRBJ1-1; len: 14; abundance: NA; d_gene: NA; v_gene: TRBV30
CDR3aa: CASSQNGQGINQPQHF; CDR3nt: TGTGCCAGCAGCCAGAACGGACAGGGGATAAATCAGCCCCAGCATTTT; j_gene: TRBJ1-5; len: 16; abundance: NA; d_gene: TRBD1; v_gene: TRBV7-8
CDR3aa: CASSLDRANQPQHF; CDR3nt: TGTGCCAGCAGCTTAGACAGGGCCAATCAGCCCCAGCATTTT; j_gene: TRBJ1-5; len: 14; abundance: NA; d_gene: TRBD1; v_gene: TRBV5-6
CDR3aa: CASSGGTGSNQPQHF; CDR3nt: TGTGCCAGTAGTGGGGGGACAGGGAGCAATCAGCCCCAGCATTTT; j_gene: TRBJ1-5; len: 15; abundance: once; d_gene: TRBD1; v_gene: TRBV19
CDR3aa: CASSSRTDSATLHF; CDR3nt: TGCGCCAGCAGCTCCCGGACAGATTCCGCCACCCTCCACTTT; j_gene: TRBJ1-6; len: 14; abundance: few; d_gene: NA; v_gene: TRBV5-1
CDR3aa: CASSPRGGASYNSPLHF; CDR3nt: TGTGCCAGCAGCCCGAGGGGGGGGGCCTCCTATAATTCACCCCTCCACTTT; j_gene: TRBJ1-6; len: 17; abundance: NA; d_gene: NA; v_gene: TRBV11-2
CDR3aa: CASSAVGQGAVF; CDR3nt: NA; j_gene: TRBJ1-6; len: 12; abundance: NA; d_gene: NA; v_gene: TRBV5-1
CDR3aa: CASSRLGLFRNTIYF; CDR3nt: TGTGCCAGCAGCCGGTTGGGGCTGTTTCGAAACACCATATATTTT; j_gene: TRBJ1-3; len: 15; abundance: NA; d_gene: NA; v_gene: TRBV11-2
CDR3aa: CASSFPRRTSGAWEQYF; CDR3nt: TGTGCCAGCAGCTTCCCCCGAAGGACTAGCGGGGCTTGGGAGCAGTACTTC; j_gene: TRBJ2-7; len: 17; abundance: NA; d_gene: TRBD2; v_gene: TRBV7-2
CDR3aa: CAPDPTGRF; CDR3nt: TGCGCCCCGGACCCGACAGGGCGCTTT; j_gene: TRBJ2-7; len: 9; abundance: NA; d_gene: TRBD1; v_gene: TRBV5-1
CDR3aa: CASSQVRGPEAFF; CDR3nt: TGTGCCAGCAGCCAAGTGCGGGGACCTGAAGCTTTCTTT; j_gene: TRBJ1-1; len: 13; abundance: NA; d_gene: NA; v_gene: TRBV14
CDR3aa: CASSLGQPSSGNTIYF; CDR3nt: TGCGCCAGCAGCCTCGGACAGCCCAGCTCTGGAAACACCATATATTTT; j_gene: TRBJ1-3; len: 16; abundance: NA; d_gene: NA; v_gene: TRBV5-1
CDR3aa: CASSETGYEQYF; CDR3nt: TGTGCCAGCAGCGAGACAGGCTACGAGCAGTACTTC; j_gene: TRBJ2-7; len: 12; abundance: once; d_gene: NA; v_gene: TRBV7-2
CDR3aa: CASSPNEAAYSNQPQHF; CDR3nt: TGTGCCAGCAGCCCAAACGAGGCAGCTTATAGCAATCAGCCCCAGCATTTT; j_gene: TRBJ1-5; len: 17; abundance: few; d_gene: NA; v_gene: TRBV7-8
CDR3aa: CASRQQGKAFF; CDR3nt: TGTGCCAGCAGGCAACAGGGTAAAGCTTTCTTT; j_gene: TRBJ1-1; len: 11; abundance: NA; d_gene: NA; v_gene: TRBV6-1
CDR3aa: CATSKTEDQPQHF; CDR3nt: TGTGCCACCTCGAAAACGGAGGACCAGCCCCAGCATTTT; j_gene: TRBJ1-5; len: 13; abundance: NA; d_gene: NA; v_gene: TRBV7-3
CDR3aa: CASSNRKGDYGYTF; CDR3nt: TGTGCCAGCAGCAACCGAAAAGGGGACTATGGCTACACCTTC; j_gene: TRBJ1-2; len: 14; abundance: NA; d_gene: NA; v_gene: TRBV5-4
CDR3aa: CASSESPKQGAAGYTF; CDR3nt: TGTGCCAGCAGTGAATCCCCCAAACAGGGTGCTGCTGGCTACACCTTC; j_gene: TRBJ1-2; len: 16; abundance: NA; d_gene: NA; v_gene: TRBV6-4
CDR3aa: CSAGDGYTF; CDR3nt: TGCAGTGCCGGTGATGGCTACACCTTC; j_gene: TRBJ1-2; len: 9; abundance: NA; d_gene: NA; v_gene: TRBV20-1
CDR3aa: CASSFRTGSYEQYF; CDR3nt: TGCGCCAGCAGCTTTAGGACAGGCTCCTACGAGCAGTACTTC; j_gene: TRBJ2-7; len: 14; abundance: NA; d_gene: TRBD1; v_gene: TRBV5-1
CDR3aa: CAWEFQGYYTF; CDR3nt: TGTGCCTGGGAATTCCAGGGGTACTACACCTTC; j_gene: TRBJ1-2; len: 11; abundance: NA; d_gene: NA; v_gene: TRBV30
CDR3aa: CASSSTGTSYEQYF; CDR3nt: TGCGCCAGCAGCTCGACAGGGACCTCCTACGAGCAGTACTTC; j_gene: TRBJ2-7; len: 14; abundance: NA; d_gene: TRBD1; v_gene: TRBV5-1
CDR3aa: CASSLGPTANTEAFF; CDR3nt: TGTGCCAGCAGCCTGGGCCCCACAGCAAACACTGAAGCTTTCTTT; j_gene: TRBJ1-1; len: 15; abundance: NA; d_gene: NA; v_gene: TRBV7-8
CDR3aa: CASSLGDRKSDTQYF; CDR3nt: TGTGCCAGCAGCTTAGGGGACAGAAAATCAGATACGCAGTATTTT; j_gene: TRBJ2-3; len: 15; abundance: once; d_gene: TRBD1; v_gene: TRBV7-6
CDR3aa: CASSSWGEQETQYF; CDR3nt: TGTGCCAGCAGTAGTTGGGGGGAGCAAGAGACCCAGTACTTC; j_gene: TRBJ2-5; len: 14; abundance: NA; d_gene: NA; v_gene: TRBV11-2
CDR3aa: CASSSPRRTGDYYEQYF; CDR3nt: TGTGCCAGCAGCAGTCCCCGTCGGACAGGGGACTACTACGAGCAGTACTTC; j_gene: TRBJ2-7; len: 17; abundance: once; d_gene: NA; v_gene: TRBV21-1
CDR3aa: CASSFGGNLEQYF; CDR3nt: TGTGCCAGCAGCTTCGGAGGTAATCTCGAGCAGTACTTC; j_gene: TRBJ2-7; len: 13; abundance: NA; d_gene: NA; v_gene: TRBV5-4
CDR3aa: CASSEGHKNYGYTF; CDR3nt: TGTGCCAGCAGTGAGGGACACAAAAACTATGGCTACACCTTC; j_gene: TRBJ1-2; len: 14; abundance: once; d_gene: NA; v_gene: TRBV6-1
CDR3aa: CAWSDSYEQYF; CDR3nt: TGTGCCTGGAGTGACAGCTACGAGCAGTACTTC; j_gene: TRBJ2-7; len: 11; abundance: once; d_gene: NA; v_gene: TRBV30
CDR3aa: CASSQWRGHQETQYF; CDR3nt: TGTGCCAGCAGCCAATGGCGGGGGCACCAAGAGACCCAGTACTTC; j_gene: TRBJ2-5; len: 15; abundance: NA; d_gene: NA; v_gene: TRBV14